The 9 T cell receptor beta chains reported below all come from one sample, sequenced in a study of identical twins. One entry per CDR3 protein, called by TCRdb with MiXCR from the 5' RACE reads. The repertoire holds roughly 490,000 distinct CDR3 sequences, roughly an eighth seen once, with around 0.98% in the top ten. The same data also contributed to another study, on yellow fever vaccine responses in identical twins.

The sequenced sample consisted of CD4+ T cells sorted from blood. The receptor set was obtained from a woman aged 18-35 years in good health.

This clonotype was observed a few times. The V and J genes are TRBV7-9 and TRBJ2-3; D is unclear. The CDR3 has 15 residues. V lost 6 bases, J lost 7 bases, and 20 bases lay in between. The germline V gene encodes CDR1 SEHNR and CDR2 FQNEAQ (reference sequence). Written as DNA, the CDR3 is TGTGCCAGCAGTCAGCCGGGCACAGAAAGTAATACGCAGTATTTT. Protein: CASSQPGTESNTQYF.

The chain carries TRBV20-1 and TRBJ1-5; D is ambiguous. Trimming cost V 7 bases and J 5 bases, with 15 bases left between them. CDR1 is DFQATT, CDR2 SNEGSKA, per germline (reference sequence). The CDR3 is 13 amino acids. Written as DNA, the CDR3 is TGCAGTGTCACGGCTGGGAGGGATCAGCCCCAGCATTTT. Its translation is CSVTAGRDQPQHF.

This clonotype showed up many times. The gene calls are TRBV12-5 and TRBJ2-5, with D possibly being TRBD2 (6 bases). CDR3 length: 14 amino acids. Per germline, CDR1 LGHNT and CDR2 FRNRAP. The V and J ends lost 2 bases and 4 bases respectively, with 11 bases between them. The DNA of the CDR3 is TGTGCTAGTGGTTTGTCGGGAGCAGGAGAGACCCAGTACTTC. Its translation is CASGLSGAGETQYF.

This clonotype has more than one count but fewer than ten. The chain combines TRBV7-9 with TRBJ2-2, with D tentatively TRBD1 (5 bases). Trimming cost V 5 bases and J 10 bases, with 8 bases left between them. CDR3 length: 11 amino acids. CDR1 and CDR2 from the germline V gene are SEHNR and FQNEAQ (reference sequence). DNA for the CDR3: TGTGCCAGCAGCCAGGGCCCGGAGCTGTTTTTT. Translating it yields CASSQGPELFF.

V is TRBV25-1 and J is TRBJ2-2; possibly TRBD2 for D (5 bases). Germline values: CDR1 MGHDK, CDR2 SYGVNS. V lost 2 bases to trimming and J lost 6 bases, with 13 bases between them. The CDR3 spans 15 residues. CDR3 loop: CASSERAARSGELFF. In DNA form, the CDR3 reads TGTGCCAGCAGTGAAAGAGCGGCGAGGTCCGGGGAGCTGTTTTTT.

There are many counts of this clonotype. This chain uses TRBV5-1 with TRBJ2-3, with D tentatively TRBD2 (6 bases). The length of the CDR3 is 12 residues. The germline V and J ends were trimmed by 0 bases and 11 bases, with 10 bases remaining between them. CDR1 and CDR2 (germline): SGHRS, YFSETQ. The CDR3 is CASSLDGGMQYF. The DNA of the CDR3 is TGCGCCAGCAGCTTGGACGGGGGTATGCAGTATTTT.

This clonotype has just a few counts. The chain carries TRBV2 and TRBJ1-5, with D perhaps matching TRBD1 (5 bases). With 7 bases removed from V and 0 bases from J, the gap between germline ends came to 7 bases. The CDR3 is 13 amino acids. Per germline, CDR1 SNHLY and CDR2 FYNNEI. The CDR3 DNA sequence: TGTGCCAGCAACAGGAATAGCAATCAGCCCCAGCATTTT. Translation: CASNRNSNQPQHF.

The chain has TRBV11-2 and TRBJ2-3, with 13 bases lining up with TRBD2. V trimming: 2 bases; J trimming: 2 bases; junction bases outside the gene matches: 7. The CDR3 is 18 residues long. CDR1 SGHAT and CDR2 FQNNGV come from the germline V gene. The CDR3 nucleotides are TGTGCCAGCAGCTTAAGGGGGACTAGCGGGGAGCCCACAGATACGCAGTATTTT. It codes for CASSLRGTSGEPTDTQYF.

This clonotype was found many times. The CDR3 DNA reads TGCAGTGCCGAGGGTGGGGAGACCCAGTACTTC. It specifies CSAEGGETQYF. V gene TRBV20-1 combines with J gene TRBJ2-5, with D possibly matching TRBD2 (5 bases). Deletions cut 6 bases from V and 5 bases from J, with 10 bases between. Germline loops: CDR1 DFQATT, CDR2 SNEGSKA (reference sequence). The CDR3 is made up of 11 amino acids.